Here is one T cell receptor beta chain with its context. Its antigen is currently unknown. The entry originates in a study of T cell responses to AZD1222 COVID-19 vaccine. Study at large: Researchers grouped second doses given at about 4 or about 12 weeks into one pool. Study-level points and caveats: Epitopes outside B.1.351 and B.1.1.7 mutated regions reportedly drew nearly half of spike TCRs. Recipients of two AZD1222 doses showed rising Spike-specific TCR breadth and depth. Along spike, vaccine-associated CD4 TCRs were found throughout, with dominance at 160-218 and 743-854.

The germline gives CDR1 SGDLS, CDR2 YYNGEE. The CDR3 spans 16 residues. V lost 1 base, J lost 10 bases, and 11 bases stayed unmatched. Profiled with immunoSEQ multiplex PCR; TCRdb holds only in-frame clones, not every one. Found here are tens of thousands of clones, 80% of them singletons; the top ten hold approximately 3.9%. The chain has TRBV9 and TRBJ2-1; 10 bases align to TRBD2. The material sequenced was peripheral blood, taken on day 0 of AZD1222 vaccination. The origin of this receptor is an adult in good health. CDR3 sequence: CASSVFGAGGPGEQFF. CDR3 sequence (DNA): TGTGCCAGCAGCGTATTTGGAGCGGGGGGGCCCGGGGAGCAGTTCTTC.